This T cell receptor beta chain was captured by sequencing in a study of OX40 agonist ivuxolimab in advanced cancers. Libraries were prepared by immunoSEQ multiplex PCR; TCRdb keeps only in-frame clonotypes and omits some of them. The sample yields fewer than 25,000 clones, more than 75% seen once. In its sample, this clone was seen a few times. Antigen: not known. Study-wide findings and caveats: Circulating CD4+ and CD8+ T cells showed clonal expansion by week 6 at 0.1 to 3.0 mg/kg. The mean number of expanded clones was higher in CD8+ T cells than in CD4+.

The sequencing used CD4+ or CD8+ T cells sorted from blood, collected in a trial of the OX40 agonist ivuxolimab. The source of this sequence is an adult with an advanced solid tumor such as melanoma, head and neck, liver or kidney cancer.

The CDR3 sequence is CASSLGRGSDEKLFF. The CDR3 DNA reads TGTGCCAGCAGCTTAGGCAGGGGTTCTGATGAAAAACTGTTTTTT. The chain links TRBV7-6 to TRBJ1-4; TRBD1 is a possible D gene (6 bases). CDR1 is SGHVS, CDR2 FNYEAQ, per germline. V was trimmed by 1 base and J by 6 bases, leaving 12 bases between them. CDR3 length: 15 residues.